What follows describes a single TCR beta chain. Its matching antigen is unknown. The sample is drawn from a study of post-analysis software for immune sequencing data. Overall study findings and caveats: Compared against controls, patients with multiple sclerosis displayed significantly lower normalized Chao1 diversity. Five TRBV segments, including TRBV5-6, TRBV5-1 and TRBV20-1, were more frequent in patients than controls.

The TCR beta cDNA libraries contained unique molecular identifiers. A single record per CDR3 protein comes from TCRdb applying MiXCR to the PCR reads. The table shows fewer than 900,000 distinct CDR3 sequences, with about 45% occurring only once. CDR3 length: 17 amino acids. Deletions cut 4 bases from V and 5 bases from J, with 21 bases between. Germline CDR1 and CDR2: MNHEY and SVGAGI. The genes are TRBV6-5 and TRBJ2-1; no reliable D call. Sequencing input: blood. This clonotype was obtained from a girl aged 5 to 17 with multiple sclerosis. The CDR3 bases are TGTGCCAGCAGTTGGGGATTTTCCAGGTCGACGAACAATGAGCAGTTCTTC. Amino acid sequence: CASSWGFSRSTNNEQFF.